This T cell receptor beta chain emerged from a study of blood T cell repertoires in COVID-19. Study overall: The United States, Italy and Spain provided the acute and convalescent COVID-19 samples.

Libraries were prepared by immunoSEQ multiplex PCR; TCRdb keeps only in-frame clonotypes and omits some of them. The repertoire holds over 200,000 clones, with around nine tenths as singletons. Germline lookup yields CDR1 MNHEY and CDR2 SMNVEV (reference sequence). V gave up 5 bases and J gave up 4 bases; unmatched junction bases: 3. The CDR3 sequence is 13 residues long. The sequencing input was peripheral blood. V is TRBV27 and J is TRBJ1-2; the match to TRBD1 covers 8 bases. The origin of this receptor is a man aged 60 to 75 who had recovered from COVID-19. The CDR3 region is CASSTTGGYGYTF. The CDR3 DNA sequence: TGTGCCAGCAGTACTACAGGGGGCTATGGCTACACCTTC.